This T cell receptor beta chain was captured by sequencing in a study of blood T cell repertoires in COVID-19. Whole-study context: Spain, Italy and the United States supplied samples that represented acute and convalescent COVID-19.

Per germline, CDR1 SGHAT and CDR2 FQNNGV. The length of the CDR3 is 15 residues. Trimming cost V 1 base and J 1 base, with 11 bases left between them. Libraries were prepared by immunoSEQ multiplex PCR; TCRdb keeps only in-frame clonotypes and omits some of them. The data show approximately 150,000 clones, about 81% seen once. This TCR was recovered from a human donor in a cohort sampled during active COVID-19. The sample comprised peripheral blood. This chain uses TRBV11-2 with TRBJ2-7; maybe TRBD2 (6 bases). The CDR3 region is CASSLVGGFSYEQYF. CDR3 nucleotide sequence: TGTGCCAGCAGCTTAGTAGGAGGGTTTTCCTACGAGCAGTACTTC.